This TCR beta chain came from a study of shared clonotypes between healthy human individuals. Germline CDR1 reads SGDLS; CDR2 reads YYNGEE. This CDR3 is 14 amino acids long. V gave up 0 bases and J gave up 4 bases, with 7 bases separating them. Clones were read by immunoSEQ multiplex PCR, and TCRdb kept only the in-frame ones, dropping some. This repertoire shows about 2.2 million clones, 80% to 95% found once; its top ten account for around 1.7%. CD8 cells classed as naive were CD45RO-negative and positively selected for CCR7, excluding terminally differentiated effector memory CD45RA+ cells. Sequencing was performed on naive CD8+ T cells from PBMCs. The rearrangement links TRBV9 to TRBJ1-4; D is perhaps TRBD1 (5 bases). The sequence was collected from a man aged 18 to 30 in good health. Some clones in this sample may be carry-over from other donors' samples. CDR3 sequence: CASSVAGRNEKLFF. CDR3 DNA: TGTGCCAGCAGCGTAGCAGGGCGTAATGAAAAACTGTTTTTT.